The clone carrying this T cell receptor (beta chain) was observed a single time. This record belongs to a study of OX40 agonist ivuxolimab in advanced cancers. The J segment lost 4 bases and the V segment lost 6 bases, leaving 7 bases of the junction unmatched. This CDR3 has 14 amino acids. Germline V CDR1 and CDR2: GTSNPN, SVGIG (reference sequence). Sequenced by immunoSEQ multiplex PCR; TCRdb stores in-frame clones only, minus some. The sample yields some 40,000 clones, roughly 80% seen once. This rearrangement joins TRBV30 to TRBJ2-2, with 8 bases identical to TRBD2. This TCR was sampled from an adult with an advanced solid tumor such as melanoma, head and neck, liver or kidney cancer. The material sequenced was CD4+ or CD8+ T cells sorted from blood, taken in a trial of the OX40 agonist ivuxolimab. CDR3 bases: TGTGCCTGCGGCGGCGGGGGGCGCACCGGGGAGCTGTTTTTT. As protein: CACGGGGRTGELFF.